Presented here are 10 T cell receptor beta chains from one specimen sequenced in a study of spatial heterogeneity in lung cancer. A single record per CDR3 protein comes from TCRdb applying MiXCR to the 5' RACE reads. The sample shows some 10,000 distinct CDR3 sequences, 4.5% to 7% of them seen only once. Time point given: sample taken at primary tumor resection. No cell sorting; template was whole RNA from tumor, lung tissue or PBMC. The specimen comprised PBMCs, sampled at surgery. These receptors were obtained from a male donor with early-stage non-small cell lung cancer.

This clonotype occurred many times. The chain is built from TRBV7-2 and TRBJ2-7; the D is unclear. Germline V lookup: CDR1 SGHTA, CDR2 FQGNSA. The CDR3 runs 13 residues. The V end lost 3 bases, the J end lost 0 bases, and 6 bases lay between the germline ends. CDR3 DNA sequence: TGTGCCAGCAGCTTGTGGATCTCCTACGAGCAGTACTTC. It codes for CASSLWISYEQYF.

This clonotype was counted ten times or more. V gene TRBV20-1 combines with J gene TRBJ2-2; 7 bases are a match to TRBD1. V dropped 6 bases and J dropped 3; count of bases not matched to a gene: 7. This CDR3 is built from 14 residues. The germline CDR1 and CDR2 sequences are DFQATT and SNEGSKA (reference sequence). CDR3 bases: TGCAGTGCCCAAAGGACAGGCTACACCGGGGAGCTGTTTTTT. As protein: CSAQRTGYTGELFF.

This clonotype occurred a few times. The rearrangement links TRBV7-3 to TRBJ2-1; D possibly corresponds to TRBD2 (6 bases). Germline V lookup: CDR1 SGHTA, CDR2 FQGTGA. The CDR3 totals 16 residues. Deletions cut 1 base from V and 0 bases from J, with 10 bases between. The CDR3 sequence is CASSLNLAFSYNEQFF. CDR3 nucleotides: TGTGCCAGCAGCTTAAACCTAGCGTTCTCCTACAATGAGCAGTTCTTC.

Many counts were recorded for this clonotype. The rearrangement uses TRBV7-3 and TRBJ2-6; D is perhaps TRBD1 or TRBD2 (5 bases each). V was pared by 5 bases and J by 0 bases, with 5 bases between. The CDR3 consists of 14 residues. Germline V gives CDR1 SGHTA, CDR2 FQGTGA. This CDR3 reads CASSGGSGANVLTF. In nucleotides, the CDR3 is TGTGCCAGCAGCGGGGGCTCTGGGGCCAACGTCCTGACTTTC.

Many counts were recorded for this clonotype. The rearrangement joins TRBV12-3 or TRBV12-4 to TRBJ2-3; 11 bases match TRBD2. Germline trimming cut 5 bases from V and 4 bases from J; bases unmatched to any gene: 11. The CDR3 runs to 17 residues. The CDR3: CASSPWVAGGPPDTQYF. The CDR3, as DNA: TGTGCCAGCAGTCCCTGGGTAGCGGGGGGGCCCCCAGATACGCAGTATTTT.

Many counts were recorded for this clonotype. The chain couples TRBV19 to TRBJ2-1; 10 nucleotides align to TRBD2. The CDR3 is 19 residues long. CDR1 LNHDA and CDR2 SQIVND come from the germline V gene (reference sequence). After removal of 1 base from V and 4 bases from J, the junction contained 13 bases not matched to a gene. CDR3 region: CASSIVVGSGRTSYNEQFF. In DNA form, the CDR3 reads TGTGCCAGTAGTATAGTGGTTGGTAGCGGGAGGACCTCGTACAATGAGCAGTTCTTC.

This clonotype was counted many times. The CDR3 sequence is CASSRPLGGRANDEQFF. The CDR3 coding sequence is TGTGCCAGCAGCCGACCTCTCGGCGGGAGGGCCAACGATGAGCAGTTCTTC. This chain joins TRBV27 and TRBJ2-1; 9 nucleotides agree with TRBD2. This CDR3 is 17 amino acids long. Trimming cost V 6 bases and J 8 bases; bases outside gene matches: 17. Germline CDR1 reads MNHEY; CDR2 reads SMNVEV (reference sequence).

This clonotype has just a few counts. The chain recombines TRBV28 with TRBJ2-3; 11 bases agree with TRBD2. The CDR3 length is 15 residues. CDR1 and CDR2 (germline): MDHEN, SYDVKM. Trimming removed 7 bases from V and 3 bases from J; junction bases left unmatched: 6. CDR3 in DNA: TGTGCCAGCACACTAGCGGGGGCGGGGACAGATACGCAGTATTTT. The encoded protein is CASTLAGAGTDTQYF.

This clonotype was seen at least ten times. V usage is TRBV29-1 and J usage is TRBJ2-1; D may be TRBD2 (5 bases). The CDR3 totals 13 residues. The V end was cut by 5 bases, the J end by 5 bases, with 13 bases between. The germline CDR1 and CDR2 sequences are SQVTM and ANQGSEA. Written as DNA, the CDR3 is TGCAGCGTTAGGAGCGGCCTCGACAATGAGCAGTTCTTC. Translation gives CSVRSGLDNEQFF.

By its share, this clonotype is medium-sized. The rearrangement links TRBV7-6 to TRBJ2-3; no clear D gene. The length of the CDR3 is 14 residues. V shed 0 bases and J shed 0 bases, with 4 bases lying between them. Germline V lookup: CDR1 SGHVS, CDR2 FNYEAQ. This chain's CDR3 is CASSLAQSTDTQYF. DNA for the CDR3: TGTGCCAGCAGCTTAGCACAGAGCACAGATACGCAGTATTTT.